The entry below describes one T cell receptor beta chain. Here immunoSEQ multiplex PCR was the method, and the copy in TCRdb shows in-frame clones only, minus some. The table records about 120,000 clones, approximately 81% of them present only once. CDR1 and CDR2 (germline): ENHRY, SYGVKD. The CDR3 has 14 residues. The sample originates from a study of blood T cell repertoires in COVID-19. Looking at the study overall: T cells, B-cell-depleted T cells, or PBMCs provided the cDNA or gDNA that served as material.

V gene TRBV10-3 combines with J gene TRBJ2-7, with 9 bases that match TRBD2. The clonotype comes from a woman at least 80 years old with acute or convalescent COVID-19. The sample taken for sequencing was peripheral blood. The CDR3 DNA is TGTGCTACCACCGGTGGGCGGGAGGGCTACGAGCAGTACTTC. It is translated as CATTGGREGYEQYF.